The rows below give T cell receptor beta chains drawn from one sample of a study of T-cell reconstitution after alpha-beta-depleted transplantation in children. TCRdb used MiXCR to reprocess the PCR reads, holding one entry per CDR3 protein. This sample has about a million distinct CDR3 sequences, with less than 30% found just once. The input for sequencing was PBMCs, mostly from graft donor cells, taken 360 days after TCRalphabeta/CD19-depleted stem cell transplant. The receptors originated from a boy under three years old who had a stem cell transplant for SCID, so the T cells may come from the graft donor. The CDR3 runs from the conserved cysteine through the conserved F or W. D genes are given only for firm matches. Size tells how often a clone was seen (once, few, many) or the class of an expanded clone, and some rows leave it out.

j_call | v_call | clone_size | d_call | cdr3_aa | cdr3_nt
TRBJ2-1 | TRBV29-1 | few | NA | CSVGPPNNEQFF | TGCAGCGTTGGGCCTCCAAACAATGAGCAGTTCTTC
TRBJ2-7 | TRBV11-1 | NA | NA | CASSLGTPTYEQYF | TGTGCCAGCAGCTTGGGGACACCCACCTACGAGCAGTACTTC
TRBJ1-1 | TRBV4-2 | few | NA | CASSQAVRELGTEAFF | TGTGCCAGCAGCCAAGCGGTTCGAGAGTTAGGCACTGAAGCTTTCTTT
TRBJ2-7 | TRBV5-1 | few | NA | CASSLTGEGTYEQYF | TGCGCCAGCAGTCTGACAGGGGAGGGGACCTACGAGCAGTACTTC
TRBJ1-4 | TRBV11-2 | few | NA | CASSLLWSPANEKLFF | TGTGCCAGCAGCTTACTATGGAGTCCCGCTAATGAAAAACTGTTTTTT
TRBJ1-4 | TRBV4-2 | NA | NA | CASSQAWTDFNEKLFF | TGTGCCAGCAGCCAAGCCTGGACTGACTTTAATGAAAAACTGTTTTTT
TRBJ2-4 | TRBV19 | few | NA | CASSVQQGPKNIQYF | TGTGCCAGTAGTGTCCAACAGGGTCCCAAAAACATTCAGTACTTC
TRBJ2-5 | TRBV6-1 | few | TRBD2 | CASSEGGIGTQYF | TGTGCCAGCAGTGAGGGGGGGATCGGGACCCAGTACTTC
TRBJ2-3 | TRBV29-1 | NA | NA | CSVLGGITDTQYF | TGCAGCGTTCTTGGGGGTATCACAGATACGCAGTATTTT
TRBJ2-7 | TRBV12-3/TRBV12-4 | NA | NA | CASSFIGNYEQYF | TGTGCCAGCAGTTTTATTGGGAACTACGAGCAGTACTTC
TRBJ2-1 | TRBV12-3/TRBV12-4 | NA | TRBD2 | CASSWRGTSARYEQFF | TGTGCCAGCAGTTGGAGGGGGACTAGCGCCCGTTATGAGCAGTTCTTC
TRBJ1-1 | TRBV12-3/TRBV12-4 | NA | NA | CASSFQGRYTEAFF | TGTGCCAGCAGTTTTCAGGGAAGATACACTGAAGCTTTCTTT
TRBJ2-7 | TRBV7-2 | NA | TRBD1 | CASSPGWTGTGLYEQYF | TGTGCCAGCAGCCCAGGTTGGACGGGGACAGGGCTCTACGAGCAGTACTTC
TRBJ2-1 | TRBV7-9 | NA | TRBD2 | CASSFGLAFNEQFF | TGTGCCAGCAGCTTCGGACTAGCGTTCAATGAGCAGTTCTTC
TRBJ2-1 | TRBV6-1 | once | TRBD1 | CASSLDRGQGEQFF | TGTGCCAGCAGTCTGGACAGGGGGCAAGGCGAGCAGTTCTTC
TRBJ2-3 | TRBV20-1 | NA | NA | CSASSRAATTDTQYF | TGCAGTGCTAGCTCCCGAGCCGCCACTACAGATACGCAGTATTTT
TRBJ1-2 | TRBV20-1 | NA | NA | CSARFQAYGYTF | TGCAGTGCTAGATTCCAGGCCTATGGCTACACCTTC
TRBJ2-3 | TRBV4-3 | NA | NA | CASSNGGANTDTQYF | TGCGCCAGCAGCAACGGAGGGGCCAACACAGATACGCAGTATTTT
TRBJ2-7 | TRBV7-6 | NA | NA | CASSFIGGKGEQYF | TGTGCCAGCAGCTTCATAGGGGGTAAAGGCGAGCAGTACTTC
TRBJ2-3 | TRBV4-1 | few | NA | CASSQDKRGGSPDTQYF | TGCGCCAGCAGCCAAGATAAGAGGGGGGGAAGTCCGGATACGCAGTATTTT
TRBJ2-1 | TRBV5-1 | NA | TRBD2 | CASSLAPGGYEQFF | TGCGCCAGCAGCTTGGCCCCGGGGGGATATGAGCAGTTCTTC
TRBJ2-7 | TRBV25-1 | few | NA | CASSSGVDGSNYEQYF | TGTGCCAGCAGCTCAGGGGTGGACGGCTCAAACTACGAGCAGTACTTC
TRBJ2-7 | TRBV20-1 | NA | NA | CSARVPGTTYYEQYF | TGCAGTGCTAGAGTACCCGGGACGACTTACTACGAGCAGTACTTC
TRBJ2-7 | TRBV18 | few | NA | CASSPGTGSLLYEQYF | TGTGCCAGCTCACCAGGAACAGGGAGTCTACTCTACGAGCAGTACTTC
TRBJ2-2 | TRBV6-2/TRBV6-3 | NA | NA | CVSSPLSGELFF | TGTGTCAGCAGCCCTCTATCCGGGGAGCTGTTTTTT
TRBJ2-3 | TRBV29-1 | NA | NA | CSVNRGADTQYF | TGCAGCGTCAACCGGGGAGCAGATACGCAGTATTTT
TRBJ1-1 | TRBV20-1 | NA | NA | CSARGGGATEAFF | TGCAGTGCTAGGGGGGGCGGGGCAACTGAAGCTTTCTTT